The 13 T cell receptor beta chains reported below all come from one sample, sequenced in a study of metastatic and nonmetastatic thyroid tumors. MiXCR was used by TCRdb to re-call the PCR reads. Among over 45,000 clones listed, under 25% were seen once. Ahead of thyroid surgery, no patient had received treatment of any kind. Sequencing used blood. The receptors stem from a male donor with papillary thyroid cancer or a benign thyroid nodule (not recorded which). Some clones in this sample may be carry-over from other donors' samples.

This clone was found many times. The rearrangement joins TRBV19 to TRBJ2-3; either TRBD1 or TRBD2 may fit D (5 bases each). CDR1 and CDR2 from the germline V gene are LNHDA and SQIVND (reference sequence). Deletions cut 8 bases from V and 3 bases from J, with 15 bases between. The CDR3 runs to 14 residues. CDR3 DNA sequence: TGTGCCAGTGGAAGGGCTGGGACGACAGATACGCAGTATTTT. This translates into CASGRAGTTDTQYF.

This clone was counted ten times or more. The V gene is TRBV5-1, the J gene TRBJ2-5; 8 bases fit TRBD2. Germline loops: CDR1 SGHRS, CDR2 YFSETQ. The ends lost 5 bases at V and 5 bases at J; junction bases unmatched: 8. The CDR3 runs 14 residues. Here the CDR3 DNA reads TGCGCCAGCAGACCTGTAGCGGGAACGGAGACCCAGTACTTC. It translates to CASRPVAGTETQYF. The complete variable domain, with remaining parts taken from reference TRBV5-1 and TRBJ2-5, reads KAGVTQTPRYLIKTRGQQVTLSCSPISGHRSVSWYQQTPGQGLQFLFEYFSETQRNKGNFPGRFSGRQFSNSRSEMNVSTLELGDSALYLCASRPVAGTETQYFGPGTRLLVL.

J is TRBJ2-2 and V is TRBV20-1, with 10 bases identical to TRBD2. V shed 8 bases and J 14 bases; nucleotides not matched to a gene: 14. CDR3 length: 13 residues. Germline assignment: CDR1 DFQATT and CDR2 SNEGSKA (reference sequence). Here the CDR3 DNA reads TGCAGTTGTAGCGGGAGGTACACCGTGGATCTGTTTTTT. Amino acids: CSCSGRYTVDLFF.

The sample holds a few counts of this clone. This chain links TRBV3-1 with TRBJ2-7; 9 bases fit TRBD2. The length of the CDR3 is 18 residues. V lost 3 bases to trimming and J lost 2 bases; unmatched junction nucleotides: 14. The V gene's germline CDR1 is LGHDT and CDR2 YNNKEL (reference sequence). CDR3 coding DNA: TGTGCCAGCAGCCACCGACCCCTCGGACTAGCGCCGACCTACGAGCAGTACTTC. Encoded protein: CASSHRPLGLAPTYEQYF.

This clone was seen many times. V usage is TRBV14 and J usage is TRBJ1-2; no clear D. Per the germline V gene, CDR1 is SGHDN and CDR2 is FVKESK. Trimming removed 4 bases at V and 6 bases at J, with 18 bases between. This CDR3 contains 15 residues. Here the CDR3 reads CASSPTDISRDGYTF. The DNA for the CDR3 is TGTGCCAGCAGCCCGACTGACATTTCGAGGGATGGCTACACCTTC.

This clone appeared many times. The chain uses TRBV5-4 and TRBJ2-6; D may match TRBD1 or TRBD2 (6 bases each). The CDR3 is 17 residues long. V dropped 4 bases and J dropped 0 bases, with 14 bases sitting between them. Germline CDR1 and CDR2: SGHNT and YYREEE (reference sequence). CDR3 region: CASSLEGGTSGANVLTF. The CDR3 DNA follows: TGTGCCAGCAGCCTGGAGGGGGGAACCTCTGGGGCCAACGTCCTGACTTTC.

The J gene is TRBJ2-2, the V gene TRBV25-1, with D uncertain. Trimming removed 5 bases from V and 3 bases from J, with 7 bases in between. The germline V gene has CDR1 MGHDK and CDR2 SYGVNS. This CDR3 spans 13 amino acids. Here the CDR3 reads CASSSRDTGELFF. CDR3 in DNA: TGTGCCAGCAGTTCTCGGGACACCGGGGAGCTGTTTTTT. Full variable domain (outside the CDR3, taken from reference TRBV25-1 and TRBJ2-2): EADIYQTPRYLVIGTGKKITLECSQTMGHDKMYWYQQDPGMELHLIHYSYGVNSTEKGDLSSESTVSRIRTEHFPLTLESARPSHTSQYLCASSSRDTGELFFGEGSRLTVL.

About this clone: This sample also contains other DNA sequences that code for the same CDR3. The rearrangement uses TRBV20-1 and TRBJ2-7; TRBD2 matches 9 bases. This CDR3 has 14 residues. Unmatched junction bases numbered 5, after V lost 5 bases and J lost 0 bases. From germline, CDR1 is DFQATT and CDR2 SNEGSKA (reference sequence). For the CDR3, the DNA is TGCAGTGCTCCCTTAGCGGGAGACTCCTACGAGCAGTACTTC. Its translation: CSAPLAGDSYEQYF.

This clone was observed a handful of times. The chain couples TRBV6-7 to TRBJ1-4, with a weak D call TRBD1 (6 bases). Being an ORF, TRBV6-7 has a function that is uncertain. Trimming removed 6 bases at V and 1 base at J, with 15 bases between. This CDR3 has 16 amino acids. CDR3 region: CASSSRQDGTNEKLFF. The DNA for the CDR3 is TGTGCCAGCAGCAGTCGACAGGACGGAACTAATGAAAAACTGTTTTTT.

The genes are TRBV27 and TRBJ2-1, with 8 bases matching TRBD1. The CDR3 runs 14 residues. Germline CDR1 is MNHEY and CDR2 is SMNVEV (reference sequence). With 5 bases clipped from V and 8 bases from J, the junction kept 8 bases outside the gene matches. This CDR3 reads CASSTTDRVHEQFF. CDR3 nucleotides: TGTGCCAGCAGTACCACGGACAGGGTCCATGAGCAGTTCTTC.

This chain links TRBV20-1 with TRBJ2-7, with D maybe TRBD1 (7 bases). This CDR3 spans 15 amino acids. Germline CDR1 reads DFQATT; CDR2 reads SNEGSKA (reference sequence). The V and J ends lost 5 bases and 1 base respectively, with 18 bases between them. The CDR3 coding sequence is TGCAGTGCTCCAGTCCAGGGGGGAGCGTCCTACGAGCAGTACTTC. It translates to CSAPVQGGASYEQYF.

Notes on this clone: The junction does not match germline at one end; this may be a read error. The chain couples TRBV5-1 to TRBJ1-1; 12 nucleotides line up with TRBD1. Per germline, CDR1 SGHRS and CDR2 YFSETQ. The CDR3 is 16 residues long. CDR3 DNA: TGCGCCAGCAGCCCGGGACAGGGGGCTCGAGAGACTGAATCTTTCTTT. Protein product: CASSPGQGARETESFF.

This clone appeared many times. The chain uses TRBV2 and TRBJ2-5; 7 bases fit TRBD2. V was pared by 9 bases and J by 5 bases, with 12 bases of the junction left unmatched. Per the germline V gene, CDR1 is SNHLY and CDR2 is FYNNEI. This CDR3 spans 14 amino acids. The CDR3 spells CASTTGRATETQYF. CDR3 coding DNA: TGTGCCAGTACTACTGGGAGGGCCACGGAGACCCAGTACTTC.